This TCR beta chain is from a study of OX40 agonist ivuxolimab in advanced cancers. Only in-frame clones appear in the TCRdb table, and some are missing; sequencing was by immunoSEQ multiplex PCR. This sample has around 64,000 clones, with roughly 84% found just once. This CDR3 has 15 amino acids. With 4 bases removed from V and 5 bases from J, the gap between germline ends came to 19 bases. CDR1 is SGDLS, CDR2 YYNGEE, per germline. This sample comprised CD4+ or CD8+ T cells sorted from blood, obtained in a trial of the OX40 agonist ivuxolimab. V usage is TRBV9 and J usage is TRBJ2-7; tentatively, D is TRBD1 (6 bases). This TCR was recovered from an adult with an advanced solid tumor such as melanoma, head and neck, liver or kidney cancer. CDR3 sequence (DNA): TGTGCCAGCAGCCCCGGACAGTCCCTCGGAAACGAGCAGTACTTC. The encoded protein is CASSPGQSLGNEQYF.